The 26 T cell receptor beta chains in this list originate from one sample, sequenced in a study of blood T cell repertoires in COVID-19. Produced via immunoSEQ multiplex PCR; TCRdb's table is partial and in-frame only. In the table there are 15,000 to 20,000 clones, around 84% of which are singletons. The sample was peripheral blood. These TCRs come from a human donor with active COVID-19. The donor label of this sample is uncertain.

The chain is built from TRBV9 and TRBJ2-5; 7 bases align to TRBD1. The germline V gene encodes CDR1 SGDLS and CDR2 YYNGEE. The CDR3 contains 15 residues. The J segment lost 5 bases and the V segment lost 0 bases, leaving 7 bases of the junction unmatched. The DNA for the CDR3 is TGTGCCAGCAGCGTAGGGGGGACAGTAAGGGAGACCCAGTACTTC. Its translation: CASSVGGTVRETQYF.

This chain joins TRBV5-1 and TRBJ2-1, with D unresolved. There are 14 residues in the CDR3. Germline V gives CDR1 SGHRS, CDR2 YFSETQ. V lost 2 bases, J lost 2 bases, and 8 bases lay in between. CDR3 loop: CASSLGDTYNEQFF. CDR3 in DNA: TGCGCCAGCAGCTTAGGCGACACCTACAATGAGCAGTTCTTC.

The chain carries TRBV19 and TRBJ2-3; 11 bases line up with TRBD1. The V gene end was trimmed by 6 bases and the J gene end by 8 bases; junction bases not matched to a gene: 10. The CDR3 runs to 15 residues. Per germline, CDR1 LNHDA and CDR2 SQIVND (reference sequence). The CDR3 DNA follows: TGTGCCAGTAGCAGGGACAGGGGGGAATCTTCTACGCAGTATTTT. It yields the protein CASSRDRGESSTQYF.

The chain carries TRBV19 and TRBJ1-2, with 11 bases lining up with TRBD1. Per the germline V gene, CDR1 is LNHDA and CDR2 is SQIVND (reference sequence). This CDR3 is built from 14 residues. Trimming cost V 6 bases and J 7 bases; bases outside gene matches: 7. The CDR3 coding sequence is TGTGCCAGTAGCCAGGGACAGGGGGTCGGTGGCTACACCTTC. Protein product: CASSQGQGVGGYTF.

The rearrangement links TRBV7-2 to TRBJ2-5; 7 nucleotides match TRBD1. The CDR3 totals 13 residues. Germline V CDR1 and CDR2: SGHTA, FQGNSA. V was pared by 1 base and J by 7 bases, with 3 bases of the junction left unmatched. The CDR3 spells CASSLEGAGTQYF. In nucleotides, the CDR3 is TGTGCCAGCAGCTTAGAGGGGGCTGGGACCCAGTACTTC.

This sequence joins TRBV11-2 and TRBJ1-3; 7 bases match TRBD1. The CDR3 spans 16 residues. Germline V CDR1 and CDR2: SGHAT, FQNNGV. The V and J ends lost 4 bases and 5 bases, in that order; junction bases with no gene match: 11. CDR3 in DNA: TGTGCCAGCAGCTCCCTACGACAGGGAGTAAGAAACACCATATATTTT. Translating it yields CASSSLRQGVRNTIYF.

This chain uses TRBV19 with TRBJ1-2; 11 positions match TRBD1. The CDR3 runs 17 residues. Trimming removed 8 bases from V and 2 bases from J; junction bases left unmatched: 13. The germline CDR1 and CDR2 sequences are LNHDA and SQIVND (reference sequence). The DNA for the CDR3 is TGTGCCAGTGAACCCGACTCCCGGGACAGGGGGAACTATGGCTACACCTTC. This encodes CASEPDSRDRGNYGYTF.

V usage is TRBV4-2 and J usage is TRBJ1-4; D possibly corresponds to TRBD1 (5 bases). The germline V and J ends were trimmed by 4 bases and 8 bases, with 17 bases remaining between them. Germline lookup yields CDR1 LGHNA and CDR2 YNFKEQ. This CDR3 region has 15 residues. The CDR3 nucleotides are TGTGCCAGCAGCCTAACAGGAGGGATCTCGGAAAAACTGTTTTTT. Protein product: CASSLTGGISEKLFF.

This clone was seen only a few times. The genes are TRBV7-2 and TRBJ2-3, with D maybe TRBD2 (5 bases). With 4 bases removed from V and 0 bases from J, the gap between germline ends came to 8 bases. The germline V gene has CDR1 SGHTA and CDR2 FQGNSA. The CDR3 runs 14 residues. The CDR3 reads CASSSGLSTDTQYF. The CDR3 region has the DNA TGTGCCAGCAGCTCTGGACTGAGCACAGATACGCAGTATTTT. Using reference TRBV7-2 and TRBJ2-3 for the parts outside the CDR3, the full variable domain is GAGVSQSPSNKVTEKGKDVELRCDPISGHTALYWYRQSLGQGLEFLIYFQGNSAPDKSGLPSDRFSAERTGGSVSTLTIQRTQQEDSAVYLCASSSGLSTDTQYFGPGTRLTVL.

The V and J genes are TRBV7-9 and TRBJ2-7, with D possibly TRBD1 on 5 matching bases. V lost 1 base and J 2 bases, leaving 9 bases between the germline ends. Germline V gene data show CDR1 as SEHNR and CDR2 as FQNEAQ (reference sequence). There are 14 residues in the CDR3. CDR3: CASSLGGTAYEQYF. As DNA, the CDR3 is TGTGCCAGCAGCTTAGGGGGCACCGCCTACGAGCAGTACTTC.

The sample holds one count of this clone. CDR3 DNA: TGTGCCAGCAGCTTAAGCGCCATTTACACTGAAGCTTTCTTT. Protein sequence: CASSLSAIYTEAFF. The chain links TRBV7-2 to TRBJ1-1; D is unclear. Trimming left V 2 bases short and J 3 bases short, with 10 bases between. The CDR3 contains 14 residues. Per the germline V gene, CDR1 is SGHTA and CDR2 is FQGNSA.

The CDR3 DNA follows: TGCGCCAGCAGCCAAGATCCCCCAGGGGCAGGCCACGAGCAGTACTTC. It is translated as CASSQDPPGAGHEQYF. V usage is TRBV4-3 and J usage is TRBJ2-7; TRBD1 might be the D (6 bases). This CDR3 is 16 amino acids long. With 0 bases removed from V and 5 bases from J, the gap between germline ends came to 17 bases. Germline-derived CDR1 and CDR2 are LGHNA and YSLEER.

CDR3 coding DNA: TGTGCCACCGACACTACAGGGTCCGAGGAGACCCAGTACTTC. Translating it yields CATDTTGSEETQYF. J is TRBJ2-5 and V is TRBV2, with a tentative D call TRBD1 (6 bases). The CDR3 consists of 14 residues. Germline V gene data show CDR1 as SNHLY and CDR2 as FYNNEI. Trimming took off 10 bases at V and 5 bases at J, with 20 bases between the two ends.

The V and J genes are TRBV19 and TRBJ2-5, with a possible D match to TRBD2 (6 bases). Germline V gene lookup returns CDR1 LNHDA and CDR2 SQIVND (reference sequence). The CDR3 sequence is 15 residues long. V was clipped by 3 bases and J by 6 bases, with 17 bases between them. DNA for the CDR3: TGTGCCAGTAGTATTGGAGGGGTAGGGGTGAAGACCCAGTACTTC. This codes for CASSIGGVGVKTQYF. Full variable domain (missing parts from reference TRBV19 and TRBJ2-5): DGGITQSPKYLFRKEGQNVTLSCEQNLNHDAMYWYRQDPGQGLRLIYYSQIVNDFQKGDIAEGYSVSREKKESFPLTVTSAQKNPTAFYLCASSIGGVGVKTQYFGPGTRLLVL.

This sequence joins TRBV6-5 and TRBJ2-3, with TRBD1 matching over 9 bases. Per the germline V gene, CDR1 is MNHEY and CDR2 is SVGAGI. Trimming took 5 bases from V and 6 from J; bases not matched to a gene: 6. This CDR3 contains 14 residues. The CDR3 loop reads CASSRDRVADTQYF. CDR3 DNA sequence: TGTGCCAGCAGTCGGGACAGGGTAGCCGATACGCAGTATTTT.

The chain recombines TRBV5-5 with TRBJ2-1, with D possibly TRBD2 on 5 matching bases. The CDR3 length is 15 residues. Germline V gives CDR1 SGHKS, CDR2 YYEKEE (reference sequence). The V and J ends lost 2 bases and 2 bases respectively, with 11 bases between them. In nucleotides, the CDR3 is TGTGCCAGCAGCTTAGCGGTGGCAACCTACAATGAGCAGTTCTTC. It is translated as CASSLAVATYNEQFF.

The gene calls are TRBV6-2 or TRBV6-3 and TRBJ1-2, with D hard to call. This CDR3 is built from 14 residues. CDR1 and CDR2 from the germline V gene are MNHEY and SVGEGT. V shed 4 bases and J shed 6 bases, with 15 bases lying between them. The CDR3 sequence: CASSSADGINGYTF. The CDR3, as DNA: TGTGCCAGCAGTTCTGCAGACGGGATAAATGGCTACACCTTC.

The gene calls are TRBV12-3 or TRBV12-4 and TRBJ1-1; 8 bases fit TRBD1. The CDR3 contains 13 residues. The junction had 10 bases not matched to a gene; V was cut back by 5 bases and J by 11 bases. The CDR3 DNA sequence: TGTGCCAGCAGTCCCCGCCAGGGGGCGAGGGCTTTCTTT. Translation gives CASSPRQGARAFF.

The CDR3 DNA reads TGTGCCAGCAGCTTAGGGCAGGGGGCGGACATGAACACTGAAGCTTTCTTT. This gives the protein CASSLGQGADMNTEAFF. V usage is TRBV7-6 and J usage is TRBJ1-1, with 8 bases that match TRBD1. CDR1 and CDR2 (germline): SGHVS, FNYEAQ. The CDR3 is made up of 17 amino acids. Unmatched junction bases numbered 7, after V lost 1 base and J lost 0 bases.

This clone was observed a single time. V usage is TRBV25-1 and J usage is TRBJ1-2; D possibly corresponds to TRBD1 (6 bases). The CDR3 consists of 14 residues. Germline values: CDR1 MGHDK, CDR2 SYGVNS. Trimming took 2 bases from V and 6 from J, leaving 13 bases between them. CDR3 protein: CASSERGGGDGYTF. DNA of the CDR3: TGTGCCAGCAGTGAAAGGGGGGGTGGTGATGGCTACACCTTC.

V is TRBV3-1 (or the pseudogene TRBV3-2) and J is TRBJ1-1; D perhaps matches TRBD1 (5 bases). The germline V gene encodes CDR1 LGHDT and CDR2 YNNKEL (reference sequence). Trimming stripped 6 bases from V and 0 bases from J, with 8 bases between. The CDR3 has 13 residues. The chain's CDR3 is CASRLTVNTEAFF. The CDR3 DNA is TGTGCCAGCAGACTGACAGTGAACACTGAAGCTTTCTTT.

The rearrangement joins TRBV6-2 or TRBV6-3 to TRBJ2-3, with D possibly TRBD1 on 6 matching bases. The CDR3 loop spans 15 amino acids. V lost 2 bases, J lost 1 base, and 10 bases lay in between. In germline, CDR1 is MNHEY, CDR2 SVGEGT. The DNA of the CDR3 is TGTGCCAGCAGTTACAGGGGGTACGGCACAGATACGCAGTATTTT. The encoded protein is CASSYRGYGTDTQYF.

This chain links TRBV7-2 with TRBJ2-3; no reliable D call. The germline CDR1 and CDR2 sequences are SGHTA and FQGNSA. V was shortened by 5 bases and J by 4 bases, with 13 bases between the two germline ends. The CDR3 sequence is 14 residues long. The CDR3 DNA reads as TGTGCCAGCAGCCCAAATCGTTTAGCAGATACGCAGTATTTT. Translated, it gives CASSPNRLADTQYF.

This sequence joins TRBV6-5 and TRBJ1-1; D gene ambiguous. CDR1 and CDR2 from the germline V gene are MNHEY and SVGAGI. The CDR3 is made up of 15 amino acids. Trimming shortened V by 2 bases and J by 3 bases, and 13 bases separated the two germline ends. CDR3 DNA sequence: TGTGCCAGCAGTTACGATCCGCAGGTTGACACTGAAGCTTTCTTT. Protein: CASSYDPQVDTEAFF.

This chain uses TRBV7-6 with TRBJ2-5, with TRBD2 identical over 9 bases. V trimming: 0 bases; J trimming: 2 bases; junction bases outside the gene matches: 1. CDR1 and CDR2 from the germline V gene are SGHVS and FNYEAQ. The CDR3 spans 15 residues. The CDR3 sequence is CASSLASGGQETQYF. The DNA of the CDR3 is TGTGCCAGCAGCTTAGCGAGCGGGGGGCAAGAGACCCAGTACTTC.

The gene calls are TRBV4-3 and TRBJ2-7, with 9 bases identical to TRBD1. V dropped 3 bases and J dropped 8; count of bases not matched to a gene: 11. Germline V gene lookup returns CDR1 LGHNA and CDR2 YSLEER. The CDR3 has 15 residues. CDR3 residues: CASSQNWGQGMKQYF. The CDR3 DNA follows: TGCGCCAGCAGCCAGAACTGGGGACAGGGAATGAAGCAGTACTTC.